This T cell receptor (beta chain) stems from a study of siplizumab effects on memory and regulatory T cells. Study-wide findings and caveats: Assignment to unstimulated subsets succeeded for only a minor fraction of the alloreactive clones. Greater diversity than memory cells seemed evident in naive T cells, which also appeared to be major alloresponse contributors. Left unconfirmed was the suppressive function of proliferating Tregs from siplizumab cultures.

Method: immunoSEQ multiplex PCR; TCRdb's copy keeps in-frame clones and lacks some. This table has about 98,000 clones, approximately 90% appearing once. Deletions cut 5 bases from V and 2 bases from J, with 17 bases between. This CDR3 contains 16 residues. Per the germline V gene, CDR1 is SGHTA and CDR2 is FQGTGA. Note on this clone: What it binds is not known.

The sequenced sample consisted of CD4+ T cells sorted from blood. The clonotype originates from a human donor in good health. The chain has TRBV7-3 and TRBJ2-3; TRBD2 is a possible D gene (7 bases). The CDR3 DNA is TGTGCCAGCAGCCCCGGGGGAGGGGGTTACACAGATACGCAGTATTTT. It codes for CASSPGGGGYTDTQYF. The full variable domain, its missing parts supplied by reference TRBV7-3 and TRBJ2-3, is GAGVSQTPSNKVTEKGKYVELRCDPISGHTALYWYRQSLGQGPEFLIYFQGTGAADDSGLPNDRFFAVRPEGSVSTLKIQRTERGDSAVYLCASSPGGGGYTDTQYFGPGTRLTVL.